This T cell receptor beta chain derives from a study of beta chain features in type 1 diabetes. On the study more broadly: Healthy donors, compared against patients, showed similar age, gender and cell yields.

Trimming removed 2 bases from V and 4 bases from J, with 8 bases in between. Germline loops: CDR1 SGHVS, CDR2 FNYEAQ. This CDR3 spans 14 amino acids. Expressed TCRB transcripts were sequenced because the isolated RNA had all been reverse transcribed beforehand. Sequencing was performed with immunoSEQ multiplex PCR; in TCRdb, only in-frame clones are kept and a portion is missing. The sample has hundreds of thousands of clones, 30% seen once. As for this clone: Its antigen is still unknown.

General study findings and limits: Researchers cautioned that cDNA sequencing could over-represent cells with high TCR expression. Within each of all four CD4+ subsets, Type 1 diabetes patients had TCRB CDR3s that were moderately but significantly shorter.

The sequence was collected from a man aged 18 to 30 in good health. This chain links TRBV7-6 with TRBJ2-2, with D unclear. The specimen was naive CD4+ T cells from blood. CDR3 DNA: TGTGCCAGCAGCTTACAGGAGCTCACCGGGGAGCTGTTTTTT. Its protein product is CASSLQELTGELFF. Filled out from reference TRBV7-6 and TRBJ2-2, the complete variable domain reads GAGVSQSPRYKVTKRGQDVALRCDPISGHVSLYWYRQALGQGPEFLTYFNYEAQQDKSGLPNDRFSAERPEGSISTLTIQRTEQRDSAMYRCASSLQELTGELFFGEGSRLTVL.